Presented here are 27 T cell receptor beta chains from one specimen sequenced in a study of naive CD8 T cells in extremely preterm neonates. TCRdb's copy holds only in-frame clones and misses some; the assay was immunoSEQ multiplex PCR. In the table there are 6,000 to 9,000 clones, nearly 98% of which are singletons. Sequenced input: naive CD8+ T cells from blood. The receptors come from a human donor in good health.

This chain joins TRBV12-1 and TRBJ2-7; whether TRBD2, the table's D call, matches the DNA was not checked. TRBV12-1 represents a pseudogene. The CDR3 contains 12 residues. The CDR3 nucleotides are TGTGCCAGCAGCTTTCCCGTTTGCGAGCAGTACTTC. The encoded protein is CASSFPVCEQYF.

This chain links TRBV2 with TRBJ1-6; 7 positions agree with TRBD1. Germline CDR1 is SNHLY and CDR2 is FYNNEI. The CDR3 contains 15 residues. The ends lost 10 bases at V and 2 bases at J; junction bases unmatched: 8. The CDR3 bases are TGTGCCACCCTAACCAGGGGGACCTATAATTCACCCCTCCACTTT. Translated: CATLTRGTYNSPLHF. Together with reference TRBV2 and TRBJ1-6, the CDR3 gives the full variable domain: EPEVTQTPSHQVTQMGQEVILRCVPISNHLYFYWYRQILGQKVEFLVSFYNNEISEKSEIFDDQFSVERPDGSNFTLKIRSTKLEDSAMYFCATLTRGTYNSPLHFGNGTRLTVT.

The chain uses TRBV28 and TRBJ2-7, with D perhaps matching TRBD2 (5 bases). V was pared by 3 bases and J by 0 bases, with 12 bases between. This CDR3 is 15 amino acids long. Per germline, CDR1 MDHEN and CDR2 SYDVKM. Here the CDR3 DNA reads TGTGCCAGCAGTTTGTCCGGGGTTACCTCCTACGAGCAGTACTTC. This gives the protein CASSLSGVTSYEQYF.

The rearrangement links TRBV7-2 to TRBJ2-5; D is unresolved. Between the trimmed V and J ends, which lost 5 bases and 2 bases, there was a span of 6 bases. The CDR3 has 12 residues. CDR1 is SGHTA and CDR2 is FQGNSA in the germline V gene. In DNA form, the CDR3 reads TGTGCCAGCAGCCAAAATCAAGAGACCCAGTACTTC. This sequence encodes CASSQNQETQYF.

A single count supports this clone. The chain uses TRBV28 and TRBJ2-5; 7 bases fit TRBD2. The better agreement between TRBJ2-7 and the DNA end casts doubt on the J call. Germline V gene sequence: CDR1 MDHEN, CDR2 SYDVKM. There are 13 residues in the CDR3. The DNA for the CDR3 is TGTGCCAGCAAACAGCGGGGTGCCGACGAGCAGTACTTC. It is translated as CASKQRGADEQYF.

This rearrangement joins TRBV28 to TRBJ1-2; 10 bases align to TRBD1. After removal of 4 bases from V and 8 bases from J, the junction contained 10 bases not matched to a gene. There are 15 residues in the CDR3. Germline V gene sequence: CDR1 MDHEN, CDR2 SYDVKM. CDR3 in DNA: TGTGCCAGCAGTTCAGTCCGACAGGGGGCTATAGGCTACACCTTC. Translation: CASSSVRQGAIGYTF.

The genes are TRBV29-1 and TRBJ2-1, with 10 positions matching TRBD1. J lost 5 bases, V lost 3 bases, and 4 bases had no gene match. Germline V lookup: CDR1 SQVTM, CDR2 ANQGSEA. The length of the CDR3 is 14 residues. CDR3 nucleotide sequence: TGCAGCGTTGAGACAGGGGGCGGGAACAATGAGCAGTTCTTC. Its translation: CSVETGGGNNEQFF.

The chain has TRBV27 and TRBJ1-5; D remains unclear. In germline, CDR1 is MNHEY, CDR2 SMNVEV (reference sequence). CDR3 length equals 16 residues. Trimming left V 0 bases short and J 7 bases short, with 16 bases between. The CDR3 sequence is CASSLSAGQVVQPQHF. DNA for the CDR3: TGTGCCAGCAGTTTATCGGCCGGTCAGGTCGTGCAGCCCCAGCATTTT.

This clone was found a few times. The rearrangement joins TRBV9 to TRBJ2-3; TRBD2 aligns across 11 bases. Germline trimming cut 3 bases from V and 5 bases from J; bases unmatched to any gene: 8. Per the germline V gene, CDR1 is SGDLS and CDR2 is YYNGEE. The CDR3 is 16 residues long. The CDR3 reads CASSALAGGPEDTQYF. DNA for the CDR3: TGTGCCAGCAGCGCTTTAGCGGGGGGGCCTGAAGATACGCAGTATTTT. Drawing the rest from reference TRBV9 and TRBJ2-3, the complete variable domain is DSGVTQTPKHLITATGQRVTLRCSPRSGDLSVYWYQQSLDQGLQFLIQYYNGEERAKGNILERFSAQQFPDLHSELNLSSLELGDSALYFCASSALAGGPEDTQYFGPGTRLTVL.

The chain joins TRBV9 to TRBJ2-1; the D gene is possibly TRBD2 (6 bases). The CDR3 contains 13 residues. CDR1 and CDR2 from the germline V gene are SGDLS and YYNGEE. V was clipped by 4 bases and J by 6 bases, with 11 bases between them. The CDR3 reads CASSPGLSNEQFF. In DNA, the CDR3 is TGTGCCAGCAGCCCAGGACTAAGCAATGAGCAGTTCTTC.

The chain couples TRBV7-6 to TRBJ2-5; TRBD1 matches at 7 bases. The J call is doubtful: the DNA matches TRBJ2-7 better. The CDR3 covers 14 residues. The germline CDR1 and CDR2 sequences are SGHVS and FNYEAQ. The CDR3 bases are TGTGCCAGCAGTTCACGGGACAGTTCCTACGAGCAGTACTTC. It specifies CASSSRDSSYEQYF.

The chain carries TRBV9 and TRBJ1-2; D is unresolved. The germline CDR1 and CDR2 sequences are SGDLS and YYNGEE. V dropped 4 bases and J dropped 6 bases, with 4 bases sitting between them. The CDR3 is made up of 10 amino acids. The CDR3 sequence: CASSSNGYTF. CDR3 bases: TGTGCCAGCAGCAGCAATGGCTACACCTTC.

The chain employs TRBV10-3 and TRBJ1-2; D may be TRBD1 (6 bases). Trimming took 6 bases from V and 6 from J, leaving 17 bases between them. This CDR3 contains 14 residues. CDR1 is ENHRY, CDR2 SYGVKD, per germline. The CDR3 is CAIRRQALTDGYTF. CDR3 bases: TGTGCCATCAGGAGACAGGCCTTAACAGATGGCTACACCTTC.

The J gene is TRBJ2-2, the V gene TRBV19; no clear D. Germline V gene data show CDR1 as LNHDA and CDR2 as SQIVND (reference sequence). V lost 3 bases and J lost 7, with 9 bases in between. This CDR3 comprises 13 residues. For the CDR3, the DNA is TGTGCCAGTAGTATGTACCCCGGCGGGGAGCTGTTTTTT. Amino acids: CASSMYPGGELFF.

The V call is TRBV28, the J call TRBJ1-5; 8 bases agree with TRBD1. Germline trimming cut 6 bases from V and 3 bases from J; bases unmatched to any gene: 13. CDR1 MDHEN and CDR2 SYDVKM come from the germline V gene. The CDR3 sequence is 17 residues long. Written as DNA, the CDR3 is TGTGCCAGCAGGGCCGGGACAGGCGGTATTAACAATCAGCCCCAGCATTTT. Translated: CASRAGTGGINNQPQHF.

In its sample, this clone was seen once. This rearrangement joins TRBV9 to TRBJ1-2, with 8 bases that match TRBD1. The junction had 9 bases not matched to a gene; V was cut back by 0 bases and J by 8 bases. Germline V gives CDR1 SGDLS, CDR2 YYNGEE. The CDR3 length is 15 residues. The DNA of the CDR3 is TGTGCCAGCAGCGTAGCGACTGGGACAGGCAGAGGCTACACCTTC. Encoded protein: CASSVATGTGRGYTF.

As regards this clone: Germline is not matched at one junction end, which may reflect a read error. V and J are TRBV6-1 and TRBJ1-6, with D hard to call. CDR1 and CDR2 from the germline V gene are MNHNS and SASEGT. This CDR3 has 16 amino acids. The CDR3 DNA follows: TGTGCCAGCAGTGAACGGTCAATACCCTATAATTCACCCCCCCACTTT. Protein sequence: CASSERSIPYNSPPHF.

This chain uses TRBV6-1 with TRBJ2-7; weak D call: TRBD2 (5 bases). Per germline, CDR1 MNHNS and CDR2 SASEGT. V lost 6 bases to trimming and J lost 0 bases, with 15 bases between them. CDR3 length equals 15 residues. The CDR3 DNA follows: TGTGCCAGCAGGGTATCGAGAGGGAACTCCTACGAGCAGTACTTC. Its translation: CASRVSRGNSYEQYF.

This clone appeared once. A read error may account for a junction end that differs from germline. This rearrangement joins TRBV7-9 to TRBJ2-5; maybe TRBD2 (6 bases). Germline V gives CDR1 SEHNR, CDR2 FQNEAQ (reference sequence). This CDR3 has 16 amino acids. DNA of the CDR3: TGTGCCAGCAGACCTCCCTTTAGCGGAGTTCGAGAGACCCAGCACTTC. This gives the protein CASRPPFSGVRETQHF.

The CDR3 DNA is TGTGCCAGCAGTGACGGGGTCCCAACAGGGGGCACTAATGAAAAACTGTTTTTT. Its protein product is CASSDGVPTGGTNEKLFF. The chain has TRBV6-4 and TRBJ1-4; 9 nucleotides align to TRBD1. V was clipped by 2 bases and J by 2 bases; unmatched bases: 9. Germline assignment: CDR1 MRHNA and CDR2 SNTAGT. This CDR3 spans 18 amino acids.

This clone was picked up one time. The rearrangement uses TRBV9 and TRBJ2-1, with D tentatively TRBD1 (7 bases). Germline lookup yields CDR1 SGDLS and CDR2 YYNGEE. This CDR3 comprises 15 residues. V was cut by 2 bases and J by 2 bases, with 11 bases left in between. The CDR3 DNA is TGTGCCAGCAGCGTGGAGGGGGCGCCCTACAATGAGCAGTTCTTC. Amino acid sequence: CASSVEGAPYNEQFF.

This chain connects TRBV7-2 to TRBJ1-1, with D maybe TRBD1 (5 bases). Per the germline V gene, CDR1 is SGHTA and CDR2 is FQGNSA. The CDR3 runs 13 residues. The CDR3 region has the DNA TGTGTCACACACCCAGGGATGAACACTGAAGCTTTCTTT. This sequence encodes CVTHPGMNTEAFF.

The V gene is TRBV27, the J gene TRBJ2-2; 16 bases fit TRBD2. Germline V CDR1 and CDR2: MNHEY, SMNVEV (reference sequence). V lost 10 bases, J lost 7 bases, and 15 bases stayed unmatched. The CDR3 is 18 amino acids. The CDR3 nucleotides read TGTGCCACTTCCGGGACTAGCGGGGGGGCGCGGTATGGCGGGGAGCTGTTTTTT. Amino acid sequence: CATSGTSGGARYGGELFF.

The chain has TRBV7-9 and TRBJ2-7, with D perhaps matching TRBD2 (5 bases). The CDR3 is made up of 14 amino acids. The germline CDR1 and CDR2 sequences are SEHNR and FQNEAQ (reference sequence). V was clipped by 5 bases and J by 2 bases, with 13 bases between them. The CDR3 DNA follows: TGTGCCAGCAGCCCCCGGGAAGGCGCCTACGAGCAGTACTTC. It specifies CASSPREGAYEQYF.

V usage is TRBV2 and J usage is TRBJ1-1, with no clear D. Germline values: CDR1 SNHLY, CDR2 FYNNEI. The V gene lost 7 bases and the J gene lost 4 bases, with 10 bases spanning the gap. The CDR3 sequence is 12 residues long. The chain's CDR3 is CASTQRVTEAFF. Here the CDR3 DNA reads TGTGCCAGCACCCAACGGGTCACTGAAGCTTTCTTT.

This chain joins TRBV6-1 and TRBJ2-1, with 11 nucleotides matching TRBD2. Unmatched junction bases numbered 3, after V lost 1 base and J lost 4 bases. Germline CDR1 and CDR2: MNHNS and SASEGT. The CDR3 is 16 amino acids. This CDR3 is CASSEELAGEYNEQFF. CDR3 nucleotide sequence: TGTGCCAGCAGTGAAGAACTAGCGGGGGAATACAATGAGCAGTTCTTC.

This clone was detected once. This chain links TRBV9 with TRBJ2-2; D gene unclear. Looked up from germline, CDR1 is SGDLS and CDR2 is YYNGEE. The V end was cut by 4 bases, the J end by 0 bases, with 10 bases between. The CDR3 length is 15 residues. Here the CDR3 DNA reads TGTGCCAGCAGCCGGCGAGGAACGAACACCGGGGAGCTGTTTTTT. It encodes CASSRRGTNTGELFF.